These T cell receptor beta chains were read from a single sample in a study of cytomegalovirus exposure and HLA in healthy donors. TCRdb keeps only in-frame clones here, not all; method: immunoSEQ multiplex PCR. The data hold some 130,000 clones, with 80% observed a single time. The sequencing sample was made of PBMCs. The receptors were gathered from a middle-aged man in good health and CMV-seronegative. Both conserved end residues are part of each CDR3.

v_gene | CDR3aa
TRBV10-3 | CAISESGLAGNNEQFF
TRBV2 | CASRGGTGTVGNQPQHF
TRBV2 | CASSSRTSGSADTQYF
TRBV28 | CASSSDRAEQYF
TRBV6-1 | CASRRVPTSTDTQYF
TRBV2 | CASNPGTYEQYF
TRBV28 | CASRGDYGYTF
TRBV6-1 | CASSERTGGNEQFF
TRBV7-9 | CASSLLGGGPEAFF
TRBV27 | CASSPGQGIPETGNTIYF
TRBV4-1 | CASSRTGQNSPLHF
TRBV5-1 | CASRVGYSQGNTEAFF
TRBV11-2 | CASSLVSAGGQETQYF
TRBV11-2 | CASRGLLSYEQYF
TRBV7-2 | CASSLQSLAGGNEQYF
TRBV5-1 | CASSLTGTGGAEGYTF
TRBV7-6 | CASSWGQPTSTDTQYF
TRBV11-2 | CASSLFMNTEAFF
TRBV13 | CASSSYSTDTQYF
TRBV7-2 | CASSLGLAGNNEQFF
TRBV18 | CASSGTGNNEKLFF
TRBV2 | CASSERGTTVNEQYF
TRBV7-3 | CASSLSAGRGAGELFF
TRBV2 | CASSETVAQYF
TRBV5-1 | CASSAGGSSYNEQFF
TRBV2 | CASRPQGANEQYF
TRBV6-6 | CASSTPGNSYNEQFF
TRBV4-1 | CASSLNTGQGAGYGYTF
TRBV19 | CASSRTSGNYEQYF
TRBV5-5 | CASSPTGGNQPQHF
TRBV29-1 | CSVDSPGSETQYF
TRBV27 | CASRGGQGASSEQFF
TRBV11-2 | CASRTREGTNTEAFF
TRBV14 | CASSPQAVHGYTF
TRBV29-1 | CSVVSYSYNEQFF
TRBV5-4 | CASSPMAGFEQYF
TRBV27 | CASGAGGETQYF
TRBV27 | CASRKSYGGDTIYF
TRBV9 | CASTPGVSGANVLTF
TRBV29-1 | CSIRDRGVDEQFF
TRBV6-5 | CASSYGGVTDTQYF
TRBV6-5 | CASSYDRGPNEQFF
TRBV7-9 | CASTKTAGEETQYF
TRBV19 | CASSPLPTGITRETQYF
TRBV7-2 | CASSTVRGGQETQYF
TRBV6-5 | CASSYSPGLETQYF
TRBV6-5 | CASSYSGGKHEKLFF
TRBV7-2 | CASTLWENQPQHF
TRBV4-1 | CASSLRAGTSSYEQYF
TRBV11-2 | CASSLDRGLAGASYEQYF
TRBV5-1 | CASSLAASGSNEQFF
TRBV7-9 | CASSILAGGSTDTQYF
TRBV7-3 | CASSPDPGETQYF
TRBV19 | CASSRADTEETQYF
TRBV2 | CASSGLSIAGDHYNEQFF
TRBV2 | CASSEGGIEQYF
TRBV5-4 | CASSSQTANTEAFF